The present T cell receptor (beta chain) was sequenced within a study of control samples from healthy donors and cancer patients. The table came from immunoSEQ multiplex PCR; TCRdb's copy has only in-frame clones and leaves some out. The sample contains some 74,000 clones, less than 95% of which appear only once. The V and J ends lost 1 base and 1 base, in that order; junction bases with no gene match: 7. This CDR3 has 16 residues. Per the germline V gene, CDR1 is SGHRS and CDR2 is YFSETQ. The sample comprised blood. This sequence was found in a woman between 25 and 40 years old in good health. The chain couples TRBV5-1 to TRBJ1-1; 7 bases agree with TRBD1. This CDR3 is CASSLFPGQKNTEAFF. CDR3 bases: TGCGCCAGCAGCTTGTTCCCGGGACAGAAGAACACTGAAGCTTTCTTT. The full variable domain, completed using reference TRBV5-1 and TRBJ1-1, is KAGVTQTPRYLIKTRGQQVTLSCSPISGHRSVSWYQQTPGQGLQFLFEYFSETQRNKGNFPGRFSGRQFSNSRSEMNVSTLELGDSALYLCASSLFPGQKNTEAFFGQGTRLTVV.